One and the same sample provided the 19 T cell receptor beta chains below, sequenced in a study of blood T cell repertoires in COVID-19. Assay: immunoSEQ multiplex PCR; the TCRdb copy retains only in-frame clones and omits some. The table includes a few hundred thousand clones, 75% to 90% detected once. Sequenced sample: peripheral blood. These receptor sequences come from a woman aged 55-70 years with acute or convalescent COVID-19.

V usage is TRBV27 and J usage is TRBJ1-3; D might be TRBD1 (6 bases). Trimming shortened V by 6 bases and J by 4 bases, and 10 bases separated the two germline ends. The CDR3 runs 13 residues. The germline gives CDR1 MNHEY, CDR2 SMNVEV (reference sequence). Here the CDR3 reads CASSSQGGNTIYF. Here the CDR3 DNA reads TGTGCCAGCAGCTCACAGGGCGGAAACACCATATATTTT.

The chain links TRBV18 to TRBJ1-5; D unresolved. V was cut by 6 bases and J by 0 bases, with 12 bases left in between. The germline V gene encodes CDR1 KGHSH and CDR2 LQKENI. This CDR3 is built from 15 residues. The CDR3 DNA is TGTGCCAGCTCCCCCGGACTTGTTAGCAATCAGCCCCAGCATTTT. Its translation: CASSPGLVSNQPQHF.

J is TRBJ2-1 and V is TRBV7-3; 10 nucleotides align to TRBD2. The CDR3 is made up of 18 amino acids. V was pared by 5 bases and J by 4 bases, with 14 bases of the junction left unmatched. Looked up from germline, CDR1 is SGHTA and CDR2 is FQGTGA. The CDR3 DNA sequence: TGTGCCAGCAGCCAAAGGCCTAGCGGGGGCCATATTTACAATGAGCAGTTCTTC. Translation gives CASSQRPSGGHIYNEQFF.

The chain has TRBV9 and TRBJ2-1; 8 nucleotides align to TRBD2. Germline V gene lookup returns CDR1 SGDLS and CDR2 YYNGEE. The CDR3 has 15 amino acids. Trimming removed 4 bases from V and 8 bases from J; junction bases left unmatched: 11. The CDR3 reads CASSPSALREDEQFF. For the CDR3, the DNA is TGTGCCAGCAGCCCTAGTGCTTTGCGGGAGGATGAGCAGTTCTTC. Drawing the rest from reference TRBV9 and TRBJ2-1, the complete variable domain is DSGVTQTPKHLITATGQRVTLRCSPRSGDLSVYWYQQSLDQGLQFLIQYYNGEERAKGNILERFSAQQFPDLHSELNLSSLELGDSALYFCASSPSALREDEQFFGPGTRLTVL.

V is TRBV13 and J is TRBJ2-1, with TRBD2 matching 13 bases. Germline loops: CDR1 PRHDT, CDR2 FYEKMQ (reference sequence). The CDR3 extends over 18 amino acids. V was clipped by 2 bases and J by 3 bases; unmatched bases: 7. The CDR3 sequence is CASSLWTSGRGGYNEQFF. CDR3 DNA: TGTGCCAGCAGCTTATGGACTAGCGGGAGAGGAGGCTACAATGAGCAGTTCTTC.

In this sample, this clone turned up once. CDR3: CASSFGRGNNEKLFF. The CDR3 nucleotides are TGTGCCAGCAGCTTCGGCAGGGGAAATAATGAAAAACTGTTTTTT. J is TRBJ1-4 and V is TRBV7-9; tentatively, D is TRBD1 (6 bases). The V end lost 3 bases, the J end lost 4 bases, and 12 bases lay between the germline ends. Germline V gene sequence: CDR1 SEHNR, CDR2 FQNEAQ (reference sequence). The CDR3 extends over 15 amino acids.

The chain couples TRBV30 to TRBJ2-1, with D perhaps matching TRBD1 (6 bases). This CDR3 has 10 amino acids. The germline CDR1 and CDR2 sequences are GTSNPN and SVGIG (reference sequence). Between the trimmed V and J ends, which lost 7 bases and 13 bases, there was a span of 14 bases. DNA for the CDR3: TGTGCCTCACGAGGGGGAATTCAGTTCTTC. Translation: CASRGGIQFF.

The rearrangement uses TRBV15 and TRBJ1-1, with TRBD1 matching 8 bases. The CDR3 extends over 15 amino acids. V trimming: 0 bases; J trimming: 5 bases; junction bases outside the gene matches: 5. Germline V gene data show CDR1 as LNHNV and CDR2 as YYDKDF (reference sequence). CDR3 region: CATSRDSGGGTEAFF. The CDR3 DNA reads TGTGCCACCAGCAGAGACTCAGGGGGCGGAACTGAAGCTTTCTTT.

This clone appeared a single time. As DNA, the CDR3 is TGTGCCAGCAGTTACTCTTCTAGCGGCTTATTAAAAGAGCAGTTCTTC. Translating gives CASSYSSSGLLKEQFF. The gene calls are TRBV6-5 and TRBJ2-1, with 7 bases fitting TRBD2. The CDR3 has 16 residues. The V gene's germline CDR1 is MNHEY and CDR2 SVGAGI. Germline trimming cut 0 bases from V and 10 bases from J; bases unmatched to any gene: 12.

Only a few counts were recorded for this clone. CDR3 loop: CASSQTGHPIYEQFF. In nucleotides, the CDR3 is TGTGCCAGCAGCCAGACTGGCCACCCTATTTATGAGCAGTTCTTC. The chain recombines TRBV7-2 with TRBJ2-1; D is unresolved. V was pared by 5 bases and J by 8 bases, with 19 bases between. The CDR3 has 15 residues. Germline loops: CDR1 SGHTA, CDR2 FQGNSA.

CDR3 nucleotide sequence: TGCGCCAGCAGCTTGCAAGCGGGACAGGGGGAGACCCAGTACTTC. Translation: CASSLQAGQGETQYF. The rearrangement links TRBV5-1 to TRBJ2-5, with TRBD1 matching over 10 bases. J lost 5 bases, V lost 1 base, and 5 bases had no gene match. This CDR3 has 15 amino acids. In germline, CDR1 is SGHRS, CDR2 YFSETQ.

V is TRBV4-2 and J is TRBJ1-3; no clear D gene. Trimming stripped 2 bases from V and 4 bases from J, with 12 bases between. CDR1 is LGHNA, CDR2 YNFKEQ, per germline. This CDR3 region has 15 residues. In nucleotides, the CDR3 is TGTGCCAGCAGCCAATTCTCTAGTCAGGGAAACACCATATATTTT. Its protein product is CASSQFSSQGNTIYF.

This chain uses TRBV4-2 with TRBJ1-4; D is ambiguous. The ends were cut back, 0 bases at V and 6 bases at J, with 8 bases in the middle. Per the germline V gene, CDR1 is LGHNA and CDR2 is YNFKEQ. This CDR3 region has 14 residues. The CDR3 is CASSQDLGYEKLFF. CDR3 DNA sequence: TGTGCCAGCAGCCAAGATCTCGGTTATGAAAAACTGTTTTTT.

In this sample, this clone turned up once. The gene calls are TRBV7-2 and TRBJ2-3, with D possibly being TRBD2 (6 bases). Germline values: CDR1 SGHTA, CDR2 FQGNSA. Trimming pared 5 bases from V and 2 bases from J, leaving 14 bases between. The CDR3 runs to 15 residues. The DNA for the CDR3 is TGTGCCAGCAGCCCTGCGGGACGACACACAGATACGCAGTATTTT. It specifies CASSPAGRHTDTQYF.

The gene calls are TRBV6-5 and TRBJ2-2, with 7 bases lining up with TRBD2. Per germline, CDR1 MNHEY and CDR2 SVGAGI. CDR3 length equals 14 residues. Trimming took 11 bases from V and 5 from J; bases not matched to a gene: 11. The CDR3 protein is CASQVWEGTGELFF. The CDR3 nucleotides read TGTGCCTCGCAGGTGTGGGAGGGTACCGGGGAGCTGTTTTTT.

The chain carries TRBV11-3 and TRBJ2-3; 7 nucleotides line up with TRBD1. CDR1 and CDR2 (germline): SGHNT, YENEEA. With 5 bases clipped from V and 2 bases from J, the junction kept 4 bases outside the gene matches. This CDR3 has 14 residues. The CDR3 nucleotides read TGTGCCAGCAGCACCAGGGGGAACACAGATACGCAGTATTTT. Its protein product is CASSTRGNTDTQYF.

The CDR3 spells CASSPRAASSYNSPLHF. The CDR3 DNA is TGTGCCAGCTCACCACGCGCAGCGAGCTCCTATAATTCACCCCTCCACTTT. The rearrangement uses TRBV18 and TRBJ1-6; no reliable D call. Germline V gene sequence: CDR1 KGHSH, CDR2 LQKENI. The CDR3 is 17 residues long. V was pared by 1 base and J by 0 bases, with 10 bases between.

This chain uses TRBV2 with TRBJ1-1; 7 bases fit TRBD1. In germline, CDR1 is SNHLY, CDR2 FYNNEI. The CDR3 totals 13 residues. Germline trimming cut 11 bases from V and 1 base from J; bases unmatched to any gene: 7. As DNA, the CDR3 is TGTGCCCGACACAGGGGATCGAACACTGAAGCTTTCTTT. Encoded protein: CARHRGSNTEAFF.

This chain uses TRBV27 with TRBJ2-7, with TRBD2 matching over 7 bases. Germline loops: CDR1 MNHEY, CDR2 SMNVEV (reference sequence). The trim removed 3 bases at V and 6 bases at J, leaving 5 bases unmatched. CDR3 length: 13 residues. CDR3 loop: CASSFGEGTEQYF. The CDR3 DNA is TGTGCCAGCAGTTTCGGGGAGGGAACCGAGCAGTACTTC.